This T cell receptor beta chain was recovered during a study of blood T cell repertoires in COVID-19. The CDR3 runs 18 residues. With 5 bases removed from V and 1 base from J, the gap between germline ends came to 21 bases. Germline values: CDR1 SGHTA, CDR2 FQGNSA. Clones were read by immunoSEQ multiplex PCR, and TCRdb kept only the in-frame ones, dropping some. The table includes under 250,000 clones, around nine tenths detected once. Sequencing was done on a sample of peripheral blood. This chain uses TRBV7-2 with TRBJ2-1; D is possibly TRBD2 (6 bases). The clonotype originates from a woman in her sixties who had recovered from COVID-19. The CDR3 DNA follows: TGTGCCAGCAGCCACGGAACGACTAGTTCGGGGTCCTACAATGAGCAGTTCTTC. Protein: CASSHGTTSSGSYNEQFF.